This TCR beta chain was found in a study of cytomegalovirus exposure and HLA in healthy donors. Study conclusions and caveats: An analysis done earlier found most TCR beta V segments productive about 87% or about 30% of the time. Later on, analysis showed that most CMV-associated TCR beta chains appeared to be HLA-restricted.

This clone was counted between two and nine times. Antigen: not known. CDR1 is WSHSY, CDR2 SAAADI, per germline. The CDR3 contains 15 residues. V trimming: 3 bases; J trimming: 5 bases; junction bases outside the gene matches: 6. Primers for the PCR totalled 60 Vbeta and 13 Jbeta. Produced via immunoSEQ multiplex PCR; TCRdb's table is partial and in-frame only. Counted here are 95,000 to 150,000 clones, approximately 75% occurring once; the ten biggest clones make up around 4%. The gene calls are TRBV10-2 and TRBJ2-3, with TRBD2 matching over 9 bases. Sequencing was performed on PBMCs. The clonotype was recovered from a man aged 25 to 40 in good health and CMV-seronegative. In nucleotides, the CDR3 is TGCGCCAGCAGTGAAGGCGGGGGGGCCAAAGATACGCAGTATTTT. It yields the protein CASSEGGGAKDTQYF.